The 29 T cell receptor beta chains presented below share a single source sample, sequenced in a study of T cell changes during pregnancy in multiple sclerosis. Clones were read by immunoSEQ multiplex PCR, and TCRdb kept only the in-frame ones, dropping some. The sample gives 40,000 to 55,000 clones, around 91% of which show up once; 8% to 9.5% is in the top ten. Material: CD8+ T cells from peripheral blood mononuclear cells, obtained in the second trimester of pregnancy. The receptors originated from a female donor with multiple sclerosis, enrolled in a pregnancy study.

The chain recombines TRBV27 with TRBJ2-3; maybe TRBD2 (7 bases). Germline V gene data show CDR1 as MNHEY and CDR2 as SMNVEV (reference sequence). Trimming pared 5 bases from V and 6 bases from J, leaving 24 bases between. There are 17 residues in the CDR3. The CDR3: CASSLLPLGGVGDTQYF. In nucleotides, the CDR3 is TGTGCCAGCAGTCTCCTCCCACTAGGGGGGGTAGGGGATACGCAGTATTTT.

V usage is TRBV19 and J usage is TRBJ1-2, with D possibly TRBD1 on 5 matching bases. This CDR3 region has 14 residues. The germline CDR1 and CDR2 sequences are LNHDA and SQIVND (reference sequence). V dropped 10 bases and J dropped 8 bases, with 23 bases sitting between them. CDR3 DNA sequence: TGTGCCATATCACCGGGACTCAGGCCTGGGGGCTACACCTTC. Its protein is CAISPGLRPGGYTF.

J is TRBJ2-5 and V is TRBV7-2, with 15 bases that match TRBD2. The CDR3 is made up of 15 amino acids. Looked up from germline, CDR1 is SGHTA and CDR2 is FQGNSA. V was clipped by 4 bases and J by 5 bases; unmatched bases: 2. Written as DNA, the CDR3 is TGTGCCAGCAGCTCCGGGACTAGCGGGGGGGAGACCCAGTACTTC. Translating it yields CASSSGTSGGETQYF.

The CDR3 loop reads CASSLDRVGEDTQYF. CDR3 bases: TGTGCCAGCAGTTTAGACAGGGTCGGAGAAGATACGCAGTATTTT. The V gene is TRBV28, the J gene TRBJ2-3; TRBD1 agrees at 7 bases. The J segment lost 5 bases and the V segment lost 2 bases, leaving 7 bases of the junction unmatched. CDR3 length: 15 residues. Per germline, CDR1 MDHEN and CDR2 SYDVKM.

The genes are TRBV2 and TRBJ1-1, with 7 bases lining up with TRBD1. The CDR3 contains 12 residues. Trimming at V came to 6 bases and at J to 11 bases, leaving 9 bases not matched to a gene. Germline CDR1 is SNHLY and CDR2 is FYNNEI. The CDR3 coding sequence is TGTGCCAGCAGGAAGGGGGCCGGTAATGCTTTCTTT. Protein sequence: CASRKGAGNAFF.

V is TRBV13 and J is TRBJ1-5; D unresolved. V was shortened by 3 bases and J by 1 base, with 10 bases between the two germline ends. This CDR3 is 15 amino acids long. Germline lookup yields CDR1 PRHDT and CDR2 FYEKMQ (reference sequence). The CDR3 DNA reads as TGTGCCAGCAGCTTCGGGATATCGAGCAATCAGCCCCAGCATTTT. This codes for CASSFGISSNQPQHF.

The chain carries TRBV15 and TRBJ2-1; D gene ambiguous. CDR1 is LNHNV and CDR2 is YYDKDF in the germline V gene (reference sequence). The germline V and J ends were trimmed by 5 bases and 0 bases, with 14 bases remaining between them. This CDR3 is built from 16 residues. The CDR3 coding sequence is TGTGCCACCAGCCCCCCTGATAGTGACTCCTACAATGAGCAGTTCTTC. Residues: CATSPPDSDSYNEQFF.

The chain uses TRBV7-9 and TRBJ2-7; 8 nucleotides line up with TRBD2. The CDR3 length is 14 residues. The J segment lost 5 bases and the V segment lost 1 base, leaving 4 bases of the junction unmatched. The germline V gene has CDR1 SEHNR and CDR2 FQNEAQ (reference sequence). For the CDR3, the DNA is TGTGCCAGCAGCTTAGATACAGCGGGAGACGAGCAGTACTTC. Protein: CASSLDTAGDEQYF.

The V gene is TRBV6-1, the J gene TRBJ1-2; D not certain. V was clipped by 3 bases and J by 8 bases, with 19 bases between them. Germline CDR1 MNHNS, CDR2 SASEGT. CDR3 size: 15 residues. The CDR3: CASSDNPDLPGGYTF. The CDR3 DNA sequence: TGTGCCAGCAGTGATAACCCGGACCTACCGGGGGGCTACACCTTC.

The rearrangement joins TRBV2 to TRBJ2-5, with 14 bases that match TRBD2. The CDR3 is 19 residues long. Trimming at V came to 5 bases and at J to 7 bases, leaving 18 bases not matched to a gene. In germline, CDR1 is SNHLY, CDR2 FYNNEI. In DNA, the CDR3 is TGTGCCAGCAGTAATACCGGGACTAGCGGGAGATCAAACTACGGGACCCAGTACTTC. The encoded protein is CASSNTGTSGRSNYGTQYF.

CDR3: CASSSVGDWGNQPQHF. CDR3 sequence (DNA): TGTGCCAGCAGCTCCGTTGGGGACTGGGGGAATCAGCCCCAGCATTTT. This chain uses TRBV7-9 with TRBJ1-5; the D gene is possibly TRBD1 (5 bases). The CDR3 has 16 residues. V shed 4 bases and J shed 4 bases, with 17 bases lying between them. CDR1 and CDR2 (germline): SEHNR, FQNEAQ (reference sequence).

The chain employs TRBV9 and TRBJ2-7, with 8 bases identical to TRBD2. In germline, CDR1 is SGDLS, CDR2 YYNGEE. The CDR3 runs to 13 residues. J gave up 2 bases and V 6 bases, and 4 bases lay outside the gene matches. This CDR3 is CASNGGDTYEQYF. The CDR3 DNA follows: TGTGCCAGCAACGGGGGGGACACCTACGAGCAGTACTTC.

This chain connects TRBV5-1 to TRBJ2-7; 10 bases map to TRBD1. V was pared by 4 bases and J by 10 bases, with 14 bases of the junction left unmatched. The CDR3 runs 15 residues. Looked up from germline, CDR1 is SGHRS and CDR2 is YFSETQ. The CDR3 sequence: CASSDWTGGSPDQYF. Written as DNA, the CDR3 is TGCGCCAGCAGCGATTGGACAGGGGGTTCTCCAGACCAGTACTTC.

The genes are TRBV9 and TRBJ2-2; 11 bases line up with TRBD2. V lost 0 bases, J lost 3 bases, and 10 bases stayed unmatched. The CDR3 extends over 19 amino acids. Germline V CDR1 and CDR2: SGDLS, YYNGEE. The CDR3 DNA reads as TGTGCCAGCAGCGTAGCCGGGCTAGCGGGGGGCTATTACACCGGGGAGCTGTTTTTT. Its protein product is CASSVAGLAGGYYTGELFF.

This chain uses TRBV2 with TRBJ1-3; D remains ambiguous. Looked up from germline, CDR1 is SNHLY and CDR2 is FYNNEI. Trimming stripped 7 bases from V and 4 bases from J, with 5 bases between. There are 11 residues in the CDR3. CDR3 residues: CASTQGNTIYF. DNA of the CDR3: TGTGCCAGCACACAGGGAAACACCATATATTTT.

The chain links TRBV2 to TRBJ1-1; tentative D call: TRBD1 (5 bases). In germline, CDR1 is SNHLY, CDR2 FYNNEI. V was cut by 2 bases and J by 0 bases, with 13 bases left in between. The CDR3 runs 16 residues. CDR3 nucleotide sequence: TGTGCCAGCAGTGAAAGTCCCAGGGCCCTGAACACTGAAGCTTTCTTT. It translates to CASSESPRALNTEAFF.

The chain employs TRBV7-3 and TRBJ2-1; 8 bases line up with TRBD1. This CDR3 comprises 15 residues. Germline CDR1 SGHTA, CDR2 FQGTGA. The J segment lost 5 bases and the V segment lost 1 base, leaving 4 bases of the junction unmatched. CDR3 bases: TGTGCCAGCAGCTTAAGAGGACAGGGCAACAATGAGCAGTTCTTC. Its protein product is CASSLRGQGNNEQFF.

The rearrangement links TRBV9 to TRBJ1-5, with D possibly matching TRBD1 (6 bases). Germline CDR1 reads SGDLS; CDR2 reads YYNGEE. V was trimmed by 5 bases and J by 4 bases, leaving 16 bases between them. The CDR3 consists of 15 residues. The CDR3 protein is CASSQDSVGNQPQHF. CDR3 in DNA: TGTGCCAGCAGTCAGGACAGTGTGGGAAATCAGCCCCAGCATTTT.

The chain carries TRBV29-1 and TRBJ1-2, with TRBD1 as a possible D gene (6 bases). The germline V and J ends were trimmed by 5 bases and 5 bases, with 12 bases remaining between them. Looked up from germline, CDR1 is SQVTM and CDR2 is ANQGSEA. The CDR3 is 12 residues long. The CDR3 nucleotides read TGCAGCGTTTTGGCAGGGGAATATGGCTACACCTTC. This codes for CSVLAGEYGYTF.

CDR3 amino acids: CASSMGAGTDTQYF. The CDR3 region has the DNA TGTGCCAGTAGTATGGGGGCGGGCACAGATACGCAGTATTTT. The rearrangement joins TRBV19 to TRBJ2-3, with D tentatively TRBD1 (6 bases). Germline values: CDR1 LNHDA, CDR2 SQIVND (reference sequence). CDR3 length equals 14 residues. V lost 3 bases and J 1 base, leaving 8 bases between the germline ends.

The rearrangement links TRBV27 to TRBJ2-1; D not certain. Germline V gene data show CDR1 as MNHEY and CDR2 as SMNVEV (reference sequence). This CDR3 spans 13 amino acids. V was trimmed by 6 bases and J by 2 bases, leaving 8 bases between them. The CDR3 reads CASSSGPYNEQFF. The CDR3, as DNA: TGTGCCAGCAGCTCCGGTCCCTACAATGAGCAGTTCTTC.

This chain uses TRBV19 with TRBJ1-1; the D gene is possibly TRBD1 (5 bases). The ends were cut back, 2 bases at V and 1 base at J, with 8 bases in the middle. This CDR3 spans 14 amino acids. CDR1 LNHDA and CDR2 SQIVND come from the germline V gene (reference sequence). The CDR3 DNA sequence: TGTGCCAGTAGTATACCCAGGGCGAACACTGAAGCTTTCTTT. Translation: CASSIPRANTEAFF. Looking up the rest from reference TRBV19 and TRBJ1-1 gives the full variable domain: DGGITQSPKYLFRKEGQNVTLSCEQNLNHDAMYWYRQDPGQGLRLIYYSQIVNDFQKGDIAEGYSVSREKKESFPLTVTSAQKNPTAFYLCASSIPRANTEAFFGQGTRLTVV.

The rearrangement joins TRBV7-9 to TRBJ2-7, with 9 bases lining up with TRBD1. Germline trimming cut 7 bases from V and 2 bases from J; bases unmatched to any gene: 9. Germline assignment: CDR1 SEHNR and CDR2 FQNEAQ (reference sequence). The CDR3 spans 15 residues. CDR3 DNA: TGTGCCAGCACCCCTCGGGGGGACAGGGCCTACGAGCAGTACTTC. Its translation is CASTPRGDRAYEQYF. The full variable domain, in which reference TRBV7-9 and TRBJ2-7 provide the parts outside the CDR3, is DTGVSQNPRHKITKRGQNVTFRCDPISEHNRLYWYRQTLGQGPEFLTYFQNEAQLEKSRLLSDRFSAERPKGSFSTLEIQRTEQGDSAMYLCASTPRGDRAYEQYFGPGTRLTVT.

This clone was observed once. The chain couples TRBV6-5 to TRBJ2-1; TRBD1 agrees at 7 bases. The CDR3 has 14 residues. Germline assignment: CDR1 MNHEY and CDR2 SVGAGI. V trimming: 2 bases; J trimming: 6 bases; junction bases outside the gene matches: 4. CDR3 coding DNA: TGTGCCAGCAGTTACGGGACAGCCTCCAATGAGCAGTTCTTC. It codes for CASSYGTASNEQFF.

The J gene is TRBJ2-2, the V gene TRBV19; 9 nucleotides align to TRBD1. Germline assignment: CDR1 LNHDA and CDR2 SQIVND (reference sequence). This CDR3 is built from 15 residues. J gave up 7 bases and V 5 bases, and 8 bases lay outside the gene matches. The CDR3 DNA follows: TGTGCCAGTAGTGGCAACAGGGGGCTTGTCGGGGAGCTGTTTTTT. It is translated as CASSGNRGLVGELFF.

This chain joins TRBV19 and TRBJ1-5, with 7 bases aligning to TRBD1. Germline CDR1 is LNHDA and CDR2 is SQIVND (reference sequence). The CDR3 runs to 17 residues. V lost 2 bases, J lost 4 bases, and 11 bases stayed unmatched. The CDR3 protein is CASSIPPGQARNQPQHF. The CDR3 bases are TGTGCCAGTAGTATACCCCCCGGACAGGCGCGGAATCAGCCCCAGCATTTT.

The chain is built from TRBV6-5 and TRBJ1-1; maybe TRBD1 (5 bases). V gave up 6 bases and J gave up 2 bases, with 10 bases separating them. The CDR3 has 13 residues. Germline V gives CDR1 MNHEY, CDR2 SVGAGI. In nucleotides, the CDR3 is TGTGCCAGCAGACCCGGGACTAACACTGAAGCTTTCTTT. Its translation: CASRPGTNTEAFF.

V and J are TRBV5-1 and TRBJ1-1; a possible D gene is TRBD1 (6 bases). The germline CDR1 and CDR2 sequences are SGHRS and YFSETQ. The CDR3 extends over 14 amino acids. V shed 3 bases and J shed 0 bases, with 9 bases lying between them. The CDR3 protein is CASSYRDLNTEAFF. DNA for the CDR3: TGCGCCAGCAGCTACAGGGATTTGAACACTGAAGCTTTCTTT.

Here the CDR3 reads CASSAGTGGYGYTF. CDR3 sequence (DNA): TGTGCCAGTAGTGCCGGGACAGGAGGCTATGGCTACACCTTC. This chain joins TRBV19 and TRBJ1-2; 8 bases are a match to TRBD1. The J segment lost 4 bases and the V segment lost 5 bases, leaving 6 bases of the junction unmatched. Germline V gene lookup returns CDR1 LNHDA and CDR2 SQIVND (reference sequence). This CDR3 has 14 residues.